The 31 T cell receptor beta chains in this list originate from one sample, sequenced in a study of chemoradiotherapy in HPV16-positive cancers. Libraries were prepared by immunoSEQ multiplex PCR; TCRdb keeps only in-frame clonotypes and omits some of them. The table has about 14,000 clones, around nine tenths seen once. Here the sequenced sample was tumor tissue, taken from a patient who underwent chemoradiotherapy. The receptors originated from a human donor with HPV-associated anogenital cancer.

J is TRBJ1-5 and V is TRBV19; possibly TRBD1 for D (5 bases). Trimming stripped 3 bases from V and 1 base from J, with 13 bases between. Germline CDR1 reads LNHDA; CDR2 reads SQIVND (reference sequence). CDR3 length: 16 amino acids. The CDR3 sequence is CASSMGGWASNQPQHF. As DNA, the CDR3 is TGTGCCAGTAGTATGGGGGGATGGGCGAGCAATCAGCCCCAGCATTTT.

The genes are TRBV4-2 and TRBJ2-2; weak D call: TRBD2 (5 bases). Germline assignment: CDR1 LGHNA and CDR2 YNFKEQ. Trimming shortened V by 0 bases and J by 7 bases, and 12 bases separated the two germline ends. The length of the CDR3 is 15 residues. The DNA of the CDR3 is TGTGCCAGCAGCCAAGATAGGAGGTCTGGCGGGGAGCTGTTTTTT. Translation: CASSQDRRSGGELFF.

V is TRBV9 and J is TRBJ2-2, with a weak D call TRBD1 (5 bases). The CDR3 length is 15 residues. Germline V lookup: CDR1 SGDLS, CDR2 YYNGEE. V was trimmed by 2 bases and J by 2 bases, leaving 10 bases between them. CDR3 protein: CASSVWGRNTGELFF. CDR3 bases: TGTGCCAGCAGCGTGTGGGGCCGAAACACCGGGGAGCTGTTTTTT.

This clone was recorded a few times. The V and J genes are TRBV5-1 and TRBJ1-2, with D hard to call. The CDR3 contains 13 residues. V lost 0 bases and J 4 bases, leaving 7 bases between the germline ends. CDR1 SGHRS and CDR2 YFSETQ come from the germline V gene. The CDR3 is CASSLDSVYGYTF. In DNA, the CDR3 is TGCGCCAGCAGCTTGGATAGCGTCTATGGCTACACCTTC.

The chain's CDR3 is CASSASTKGEQFF. The DNA for the CDR3 is TGTGCCAGCAGCGCTAGCACCAAGGGTGAGCAGTTCTTC. V gene TRBV9 combines with J gene TRBJ2-1, with D possibly being TRBD2 (5 bases). Germline loops: CDR1 SGDLS, CDR2 YYNGEE. V was clipped by 3 bases and J by 9 bases, with 13 bases between them. CDR3 length: 13 residues.

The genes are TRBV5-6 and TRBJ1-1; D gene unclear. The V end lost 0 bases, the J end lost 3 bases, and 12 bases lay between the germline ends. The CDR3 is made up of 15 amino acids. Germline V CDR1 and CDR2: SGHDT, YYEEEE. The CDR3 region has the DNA TGTGCCAGCAGCTTGGTCCGAGGAGTGGACACTGAAGCTTTCTTT. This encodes CASSLVRGVDTEAFF.

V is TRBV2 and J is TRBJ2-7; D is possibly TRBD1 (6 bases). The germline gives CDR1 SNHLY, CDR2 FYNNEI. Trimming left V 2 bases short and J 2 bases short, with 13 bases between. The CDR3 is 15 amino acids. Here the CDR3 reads CASSESAGVAYEQYF. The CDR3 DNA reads TGTGCCAGCAGTGAATCGGCAGGGGTAGCCTACGAGCAGTACTTC.

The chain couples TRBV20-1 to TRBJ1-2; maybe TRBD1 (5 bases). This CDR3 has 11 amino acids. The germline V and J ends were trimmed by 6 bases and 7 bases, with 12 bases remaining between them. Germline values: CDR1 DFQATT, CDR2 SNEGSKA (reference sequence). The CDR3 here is CSAAGFFGYTF. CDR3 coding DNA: TGCAGTGCCGCAGGGTTCTTTGGCTACACCTTC.

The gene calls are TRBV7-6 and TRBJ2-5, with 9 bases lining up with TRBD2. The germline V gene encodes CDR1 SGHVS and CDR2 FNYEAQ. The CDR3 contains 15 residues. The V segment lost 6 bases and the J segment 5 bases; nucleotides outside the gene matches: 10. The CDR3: CASSWGLAVVETQYF. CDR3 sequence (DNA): TGTGCCAGCAGTTGGGGACTAGCAGTCGTGGAGACCCAGTACTTC.

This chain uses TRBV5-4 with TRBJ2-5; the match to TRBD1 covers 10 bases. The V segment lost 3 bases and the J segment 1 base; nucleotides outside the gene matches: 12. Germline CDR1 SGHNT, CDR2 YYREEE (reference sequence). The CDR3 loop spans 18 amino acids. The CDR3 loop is CASSSRQGANTIQETQYF. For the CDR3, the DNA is TGTGCCAGCAGCTCGCGACAGGGGGCGAACACTATCCAAGAGACCCAGTACTTC.

CDR3 nucleotide sequence: TGCGCCAGCAGTCATGACAGGAACACTGAAGCTTTCTTT. Translated, it gives CASSHDRNTEAFF. The chain carries TRBV5-1 and TRBJ1-1; tentatively, D is TRBD1 (5 bases). Trimming pared 5 bases from V and 1 base from J, leaving 9 bases between. CDR3 length equals 13 residues. CDR1 and CDR2 from the germline V gene are SGHRS and YFSETQ.

CDR3 coding DNA: TGCAGCGCCGAGACAGGACTTCTAGCCAAAAACATTCAGTACTTC. It encodes CSAETGLLAKNIQYF. The V gene is TRBV29-1, the J gene TRBJ2-4; TRBD1 is a possible D gene (6 bases). Germline lookup yields CDR1 SQVTM and CDR2 ANQGSEA. V lost 7 bases, J lost 0 bases, and 16 bases lay in between. The CDR3 is 15 residues long.

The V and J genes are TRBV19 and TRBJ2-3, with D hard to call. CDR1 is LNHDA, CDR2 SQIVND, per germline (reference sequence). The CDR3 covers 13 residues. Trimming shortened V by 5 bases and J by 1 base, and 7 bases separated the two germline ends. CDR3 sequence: CASSWQGTDTQYF. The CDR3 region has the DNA TGTGCCAGTAGTTGGCAGGGCACAGATACGCAGTATTTT.

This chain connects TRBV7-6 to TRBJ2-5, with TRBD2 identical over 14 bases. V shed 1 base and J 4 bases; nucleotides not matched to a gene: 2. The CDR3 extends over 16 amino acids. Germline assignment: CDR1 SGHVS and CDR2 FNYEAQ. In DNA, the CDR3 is TGTGCCAGCAGCTTAGGGACTAGCGGGAGGAGAGAGACCCAGTACTTC. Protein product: CASSLGTSGRRETQYF.

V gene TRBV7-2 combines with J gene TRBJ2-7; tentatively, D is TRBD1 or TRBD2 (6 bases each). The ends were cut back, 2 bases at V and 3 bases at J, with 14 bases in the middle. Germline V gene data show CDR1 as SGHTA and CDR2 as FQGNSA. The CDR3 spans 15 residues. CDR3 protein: CASSLTTGGYYEQYF. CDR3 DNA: TGTGCCAGCAGCTTAACTACCGGGGGCTACTACGAGCAGTACTTC.

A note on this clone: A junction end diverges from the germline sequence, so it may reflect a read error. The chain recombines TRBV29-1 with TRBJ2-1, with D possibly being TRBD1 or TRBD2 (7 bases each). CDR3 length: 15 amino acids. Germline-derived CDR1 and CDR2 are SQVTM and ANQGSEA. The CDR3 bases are TGCAGCGTTGTGGGGGGAGGGGGCTCCTACAATGAGCGGTTCTTC. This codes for CSVVGGGGSYNERFF.

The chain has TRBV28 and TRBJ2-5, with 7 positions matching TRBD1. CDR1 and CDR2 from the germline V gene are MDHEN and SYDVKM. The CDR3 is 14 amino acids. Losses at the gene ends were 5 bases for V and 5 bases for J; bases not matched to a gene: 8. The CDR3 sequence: CASSTGQNPETQYF. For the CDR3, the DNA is TGTGCCAGCAGTACGGGACAGAATCCGGAGACCCAGTACTTC.

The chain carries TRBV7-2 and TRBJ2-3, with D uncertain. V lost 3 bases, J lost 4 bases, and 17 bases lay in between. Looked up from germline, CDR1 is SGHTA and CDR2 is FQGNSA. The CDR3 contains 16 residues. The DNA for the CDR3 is TGTGCCAGCAGCTTGCAGTCTACGTTCGGGTCAGATACGCAGTATTTT. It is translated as CASSLQSTFGSDTQYF.

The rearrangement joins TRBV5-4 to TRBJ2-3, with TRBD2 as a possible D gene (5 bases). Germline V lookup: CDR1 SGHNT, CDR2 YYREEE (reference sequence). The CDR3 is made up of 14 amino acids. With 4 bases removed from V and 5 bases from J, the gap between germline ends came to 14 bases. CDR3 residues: CASSPDRGQDTQYF. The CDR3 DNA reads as TGTGCCAGCAGCCCGGACCGGGGTCAAGATACGCAGTATTTT.

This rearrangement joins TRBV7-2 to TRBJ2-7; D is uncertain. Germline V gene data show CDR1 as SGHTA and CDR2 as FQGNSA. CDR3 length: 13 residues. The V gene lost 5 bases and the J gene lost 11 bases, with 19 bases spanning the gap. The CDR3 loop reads CASSPRADAQKYF. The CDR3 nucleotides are TGTGCCAGCAGCCCCCGGGCCGACGCACAGAAGTACTTC.

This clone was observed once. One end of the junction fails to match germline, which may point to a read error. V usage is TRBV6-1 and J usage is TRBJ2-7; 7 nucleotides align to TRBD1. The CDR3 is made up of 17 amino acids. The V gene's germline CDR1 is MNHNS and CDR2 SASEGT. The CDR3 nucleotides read TGTGCCAGCAGTGAAGCAAACGAATCGGGACAGCTTAACGAGCAGTACTTT. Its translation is CASSEANESGQLNEQYF.

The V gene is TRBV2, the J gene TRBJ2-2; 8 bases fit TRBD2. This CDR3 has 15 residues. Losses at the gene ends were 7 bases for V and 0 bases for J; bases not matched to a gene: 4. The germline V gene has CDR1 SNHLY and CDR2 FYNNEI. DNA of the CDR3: TGTGCCAGCAACCTAGCGGGCCCGAACACCGGGGAGCTGTTTTTT. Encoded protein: CASNLAGPNTGELFF. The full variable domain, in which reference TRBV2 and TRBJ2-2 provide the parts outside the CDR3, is EPEVTQTPSHQVTQMGQEVILRCVPISNHLYFYWYRQILGQKVEFLVSFYNNEISEKSEIFDDQFSVERPDGSNFTLKIRSTKLEDSAMYFCASNLAGPNTGELFFGEGSRLTVL.

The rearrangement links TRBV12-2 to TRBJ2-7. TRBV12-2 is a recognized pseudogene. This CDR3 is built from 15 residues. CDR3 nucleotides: TGTGCAAGTCGCTTAGGGGAGGGGGCGGACTACGAGCAGTACTTC. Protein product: CASRLGEGADYEQYF.

The CDR3 protein is CASSSDRVRAFF. CDR3 nucleotide sequence: TGTGCCAGCAGTTCCGACAGGGTGCGGGCTTTCTTT. The rearrangement uses TRBV6-5 and TRBJ1-1; 7 nucleotides agree with TRBD1. Trimming removed 4 bases from V and 11 bases from J; junction bases left unmatched: 7. In germline, CDR1 is MNHEY, CDR2 SVGAGI. CDR3 size: 12 residues.

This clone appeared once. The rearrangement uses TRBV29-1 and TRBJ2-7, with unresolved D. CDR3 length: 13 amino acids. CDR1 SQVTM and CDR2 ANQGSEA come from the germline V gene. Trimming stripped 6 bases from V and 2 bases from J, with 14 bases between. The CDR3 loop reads CSVVGRGTYEQYF. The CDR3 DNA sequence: TGCAGCGTAGTGGGCCGCGGCACCTACGAGCAGTACTTC.

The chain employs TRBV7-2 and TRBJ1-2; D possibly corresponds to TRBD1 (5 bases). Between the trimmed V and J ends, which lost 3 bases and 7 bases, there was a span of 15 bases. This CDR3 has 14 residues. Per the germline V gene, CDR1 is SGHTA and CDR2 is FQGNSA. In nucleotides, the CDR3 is TGTGCCAGCAGCTTCATGCAGGGTAGGAGTGGCTACACCTTC. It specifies CASSFMQGRSGYTF.

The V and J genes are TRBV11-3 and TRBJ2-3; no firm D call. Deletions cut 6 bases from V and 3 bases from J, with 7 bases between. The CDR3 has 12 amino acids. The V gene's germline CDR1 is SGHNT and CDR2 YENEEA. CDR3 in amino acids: CASSVGTDTQYF. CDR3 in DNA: TGTGCCAGCAGTGTCGGGACAGATACGCAGTATTTT.

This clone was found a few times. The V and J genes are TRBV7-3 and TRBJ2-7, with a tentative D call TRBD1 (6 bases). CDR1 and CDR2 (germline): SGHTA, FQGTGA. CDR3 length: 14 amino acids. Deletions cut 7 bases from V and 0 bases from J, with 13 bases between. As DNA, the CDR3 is TGTGCCAGCACTTCCTTGGACAGCTCCTACGAGCAGTACTTC. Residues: CASTSLDSSYEQYF.

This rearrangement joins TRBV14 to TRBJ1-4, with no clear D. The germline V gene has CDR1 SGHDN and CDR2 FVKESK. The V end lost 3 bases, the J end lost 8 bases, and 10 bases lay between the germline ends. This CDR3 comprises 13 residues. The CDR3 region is CASSQFLREKLFF. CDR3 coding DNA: TGTGCCAGCAGCCAGTTCCTGAGGGAAAAACTGTTTTTT.

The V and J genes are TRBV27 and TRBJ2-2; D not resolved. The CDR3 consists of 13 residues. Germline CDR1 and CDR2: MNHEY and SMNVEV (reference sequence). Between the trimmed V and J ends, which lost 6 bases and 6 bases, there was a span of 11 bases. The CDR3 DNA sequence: TGTGCCAGCAGCTTAGCAGAACCCGGGGAGCTGTTTTTT. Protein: CASSLAEPGELFF.

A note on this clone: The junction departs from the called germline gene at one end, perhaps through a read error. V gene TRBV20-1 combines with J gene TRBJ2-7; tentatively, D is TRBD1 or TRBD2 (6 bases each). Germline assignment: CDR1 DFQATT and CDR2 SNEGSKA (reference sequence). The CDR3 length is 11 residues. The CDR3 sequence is CSTRGGSEQYF. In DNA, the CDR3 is TGCAGTACTAGAGGGGGGTCCGAGCAGTACTTC.